The source of this TCR beta chain is a study of cytomegalovirus exposure and HLA in healthy donors. The assay was immunoSEQ multiplex PCR, and TCRdb's table has in-frame clones only and misses some. Here the sample spans about 240,000 clones, about 87% being singletons. The V end lost 5 bases, the J end lost 7 bases, and 14 bases lay between the germline ends. CDR1 and CDR2 from the germline V gene are SGHTA and FQGNSA. The CDR3 extends over 13 amino acids. To note about this clone: Antigen specificity is unknown.

Study outcomes and limitations: Three CMV-associated chains proved CMV antigen-specific in vitro. The classifier reportedly diagnosed cytomegalovirus status with high specificity and sensitivity. Usually a TCR sequence was rare, but some public TCRs were found in many donors.

The sequenced sample was PBMCs. The TCR originated in a man aged 18 to 29 in good health and CMV-seronegative. The genes are TRBV7-2 and TRBJ1-1; unclear D gene. The CDR3, as DNA: TGTGCCAGCAGCCCAAGCGGTCAGGTTGAAGCTTTCTTT. This encodes CASSPSGQVEAFF. The full variable domain, with the rest looked up from reference TRBV7-2 and TRBJ1-1, is GAGVSQSPSNKVTEKGKDVELRCDPISGHTALYWYRQSLGQGLEFLIYFQGNSAPDKSGLPSDRFSAERTGGSVSTLTIQRTQQEDSAVYLCASSPSGQVEAFFGQGTRLTVV.